One sample yielded the 18 T cell receptor beta chains listed below, sequenced in a study of cytomegalovirus exposure and HLA in healthy donors. Use of 60 Vbeta and 13 Jbeta primers characterized the PCR. Repertoires were generated with immunoSEQ multiplex PCR, while TCRdb's copy carries only in-frame clones and drops some. Of 130,000 or so clones in the sample, roughly 76% were seen once. Sequenced: PBMCs. Every receptor here comes from a female donor in good health and CMV-seronegative.

The CDR3 region has the DNA TGTGCCAGTAGTATAGATCGCCCGGGTACAGATACGCAGTATTTT. Protein sequence: CASSIDRPGTDTQYF. The chain has TRBV19 and TRBJ2-3; D remains ambiguous. The germline V gene encodes CDR1 LNHDA and CDR2 SQIVND (reference sequence). V was pared by 0 bases and J by 3 bases, with 10 bases between. This CDR3 spans 15 amino acids.

This clone appeared a few times. The chain joins TRBV11-2 to TRBJ1-4, with D tentatively TRBD1 (5 bases). Per germline, CDR1 SGHAT and CDR2 FQNNGV. Trimming took 3 bases from V and 7 from J, leaving 12 bases between them. The CDR3 totals 14 residues. The CDR3 nucleotides read TGTGCCAGCAGCTTTGGTTCCCAGGGTGAAAAACTGTTTTTT. Its protein is CASSFGSQGEKLFF. Supplemented by reference TRBV11-2 and TRBJ1-4, the full variable domain reads EAGVAQSPRYKIIEKRQSVAFWCNPISGHATLYWYQQILGQGPKLLIQFQNNGVVDDSQLPKDRFSAERLKGVDSTLKIQPAKLEDSAVYLCASSFGSQGEKLFFGSGTQLSVL.

This chain uses TRBV11-2 with TRBJ1-2; D uncertain. V lost 2 bases, J lost 4 bases, and 5 bases lay in between. Per the germline V gene, CDR1 is SGHAT and CDR2 is FQNNGV. The CDR3 has 12 residues. CDR3 bases: TGTGCCAGCAGCTTAATGAGCTATGGCTACACCTTC. It yields the protein CASSLMSYGYTF.

The gene calls are TRBV19 and TRBJ2-7; D possibly corresponds to TRBD2 (6 bases). The germline CDR1 and CDR2 sequences are LNHDA and SQIVND (reference sequence). The V gene lost 5 bases and the J gene lost 5 bases, with 19 bases spanning the gap. This CDR3 has 15 amino acids. CDR3 bases: TGTGCCAGTAGTCCTGACCGGGACTTGAACGACGAGCAGTACTTC. Protein: CASSPDRDLNDEQYF. Full variable domain (rest looked up from reference TRBV19 and TRBJ2-7): DGGITQSPKYLFRKEGQNVTLSCEQNLNHDAMYWYRQDPGQGLRLIYYSQIVNDFQKGDIAEGYSVSREKKESFPLTVTSAQKNPTAFYLCASSPDRDLNDEQYFGPGTRLTVT.

In this sample, this clone turned up a few times. This chain joins TRBV7-2 and TRBJ2-3, with D possibly TRBD2 on 6 matching bases. V was trimmed by 4 bases and J by 4 bases, leaving 18 bases between them. Germline-derived CDR1 and CDR2 are SGHTA and FQGNSA. The CDR3 sequence is 16 residues long. The CDR3 nucleotides read TGTGCCAGCAGCTACGGGGGATCGGTGGGCCCAGATACGCAGTATTTT. Protein product: CASSYGGSVGPDTQYF.

V gene TRBV5-4 combines with J gene TRBJ2-3; D ambiguous. V lost 4 bases and J lost 6, with 18 bases in between. The CDR3 has 15 amino acids. The germline V gene has CDR1 SGHNT and CDR2 YYREEE (reference sequence). This CDR3 is CASSPVLSLGDTQYF. The DNA of the CDR3 is TGTGCCAGCAGCCCGGTACTTAGCCTTGGGGATACGCAGTATTTT.

The sample holds a few counts of this clone. The CDR3 DNA is TGTGCCAGCAGCTCGGGACTGAAGTCCTACGAGCAGTACTTC. It translates to CASSSGLKSYEQYF. The chain joins TRBV5-4 to TRBJ2-7; weak D call: TRBD2 (6 bases). The length of the CDR3 is 14 residues. Germline V gene data show CDR1 as SGHNT and CDR2 as YYREEE (reference sequence). Trimming removed 3 bases from V and 1 base from J, with 11 bases in between.

CDR3 in DNA: TGTGCCAGCAGCCAATCAGAAGAGACCCAGTACTTC. Protein sequence: CASSQSEETQYF. The chain couples TRBV5-8 to TRBJ2-5; no reliable D call. In germline, CDR1 is SGHTS, CDR2 YDEGEE. There are 12 residues in the CDR3. Trimming took off 4 bases at V and 3 bases at J, with 7 bases between the two ends.

V gene TRBV4-2 combines with J gene TRBJ2-2; 13 nucleotides line up with TRBD2. The length of the CDR3 is 16 residues. With V trimmed by 3 bases and J by 5 bases, 3 bases remained unmatched. CDR1 LGHNA and CDR2 YNFKEQ come from the germline V gene. CDR3 nucleotide sequence: TGTGCCAGCAGCCAGTCGACTAGCGGGGGGACCGGGGAGCTGTTTTTT. This sequence encodes CASSQSTSGGTGELFF.

This clone was observed once. The chain is built from TRBV27 and TRBJ2-7, with D perhaps TRBD1 (6 bases). This CDR3 has 14 residues. The germline gives CDR1 MNHEY, CDR2 SMNVEV (reference sequence). The V end was cut by 3 bases, the J end by 7 bases, with 16 bases between. CDR3 sequence (DNA): TGTGCCAGCAGTTTGGATGGGGGCCCGGGGGAGCAGTACTTC. Its translation is CASSLDGGPGEQYF.

The J gene is TRBJ2-1, the V gene TRBV9; 15 positions match TRBD2. The germline gives CDR1 SGDLS, CDR2 YYNGEE. The CDR3 totals 15 residues. Trimming cost V 3 bases and J 15 bases; bases outside gene matches: 10. The chain's CDR3 is CASSASGLAGGGAFF. The CDR3 DNA sequence: TGTGCCAGCAGCGCATCGGGACTAGCGGGAGGAGGCGCGTTCTTC.

The chain combines TRBV6-5 with TRBJ2-7, with 7 bases fitting TRBD2. With V trimmed by 8 bases and J by 5 bases, 15 bases remained unmatched. Germline V gives CDR1 MNHEY, CDR2 SVGAGI. This CDR3 region has 15 residues. The CDR3 loop is CASGRLGLVFNEQYF. The CDR3 DNA reads TGTGCCAGCGGGAGACTCGGACTAGTATTCAACGAGCAGTACTTC.

CDR3 in amino acids: CASSVEGRVEYGEQYF. Here the CDR3 DNA reads TGTGCCAGCAGCGTAGAGGGCAGGGTTGAGTACGGCGAGCAGTACTTC. The chain joins TRBV9 to TRBJ2-7, with D maybe TRBD1 (5 bases). Germline CDR1 SGDLS, CDR2 YYNGEE. The CDR3 length is 16 residues. V lost 0 bases and J 6 bases, leaving 19 bases between the germline ends.

The J gene is TRBJ1-2, the V gene TRBV9, with TRBD1 matching over 8 bases. This CDR3 has 14 amino acids. V gave up 0 bases and J gave up 7 bases; unmatched junction bases: 5. Germline V lookup: CDR1 SGDLS, CDR2 YYNGEE. CDR3: CASSVAIGTGGYTF. The CDR3 bases are TGTGCCAGCAGCGTAGCTATCGGGACAGGTGGCTACACCTTC.

This clone turned up a few times. This sequence joins TRBV6-6 and TRBJ1-1; 9 bases align to TRBD1. The length of the CDR3 is 16 residues. Germline lookup yields CDR1 MNHNY and CDR2 SVGAGI (reference sequence). V was pared by 2 bases and J by 0 bases, with 4 bases of the junction left unmatched. The CDR3 bases are TGTGCCAGCAGTTACGGGGGGGACAGGGTGAACACTGAAGCTTTCTTT. Its translation is CASSYGGDRVNTEAFF.

The chain combines TRBV5-1 with TRBJ2-7; TRBD2 matches at 8 bases. The junction had 9 bases not matched to a gene; V was cut back by 4 bases and J by 6 bases. There are 14 residues in the CDR3. CDR1 and CDR2 (germline): SGHRS, YFSETQ. The CDR3 sequence is CASSVGGGGCEQYF. CDR3 sequence (DNA): TGCGCCAGCAGCGTCGGGGGGGGCGGCTGCGAGCAGTACTTC.

The chain couples TRBV7-9 to TRBJ2-5, with 13 bases fitting TRBD2. CDR3 size: 16 residues. Unmatched junction bases numbered 7, after V lost 5 bases and J lost 4 bases. Germline assignment: CDR1 SEHNR and CDR2 FQNEAQ (reference sequence). This CDR3 is CASSPGLAGDGETQYF. The DNA of the CDR3 is TGTGCCAGCAGCCCCGGACTAGCGGGGGACGGAGAGACCCAGTACTTC.

The rearrangement links TRBV5-1 to TRBJ1-1, with 9 nucleotides matching TRBD1. Germline CDR1 reads SGHRS; CDR2 reads YFSETQ. After removal of 4 bases from V and 1 base from J, the junction contained 8 bases not matched to a gene. CDR3 size: 16 residues. The CDR3 region has the DNA TGCGCCAGCAGCATAGCGTACAGGGGGCAGAACACTGAAGCTTTCTTT. This codes for CASSIAYRGQNTEAFF.